A single sample gave rise to the 9 T cell receptor beta chains below, sequenced in a study of blood T cell repertoires in COVID-19. Assay used: immunoSEQ multiplex PCR; TCRdb lists only in-frame clones, some missing. The sample yields approximately 90,000 clones, 65% to 90% seen once. The sample consisted of peripheral blood. These receptors were taken from a man aged 55 to 69 with acute or convalescent COVID-19.

This clone was detected a few times. J is TRBJ1-2 and V is TRBV28; D perhaps matches TRBD1 (6 bases). CDR1 and CDR2 from the germline V gene are MDHEN and SYDVKM. Trimming left V 6 bases short and J 4 bases short, with 18 bases between. CDR3 length: 15 amino acids. CDR3 nucleotides: TGTGCCAGCAGACCTGACAGGTCCTTACCCTATGGCTACACCTTC. Translation: CASRPDRSLPYGYTF.

This chain links TRBV2 with TRBJ1-5; 9 bases match TRBD1. Trimming at V came to 8 bases and at J to 4 bases, leaving 6 bases not matched to a gene. The CDR3 is 14 amino acids. Per germline, CDR1 SNHLY and CDR2 FYNNEI. The CDR3 nucleotides are TGTGCCAGCGGGACAGGGAATCTTAATCAGCCCCAGCATTTT. Translated, it gives CASGTGNLNQPQHF.

This chain uses TRBV28 with TRBJ1-4; the match to TRBD1 covers 9 bases. The CDR3 extends over 15 amino acids. Per the germline V gene, CDR1 is MDHEN and CDR2 is SYDVKM. J gave up 4 bases and V 4 bases, and 4 bases lay outside the gene matches. The CDR3 here is CASSSYRGRNEKLFF. The CDR3 DNA is TGTGCCAGCAGTTCCTACAGGGGGCGTAATGAAAAACTGTTTTTT.

J is TRBJ2-5 and V is TRBV11-1, with TRBD2 matching 9 bases. CDR1 SGHAT and CDR2 FQDESV come from the germline V gene (reference sequence). Trimming at V came to 5 bases and at J to 5 bases, leaving 9 bases not matched to a gene. This CDR3 comprises 15 residues. As DNA, the CDR3 is TGTGCCAGCAGCCGCTCGGGAAGCGGGGGGGAGACCCAGTACTTC. It translates to CASSRSGSGGETQYF.

The rearrangement links TRBV24-1 to TRBJ2-1; 9 bases agree with TRBD1. The J segment lost 5 bases and the V segment lost 4 bases, leaving 5 bases of the junction unmatched. The length of the CDR3 is 15 residues. Looked up from germline, CDR1 is KGHDR and CDR2 is SFDVKD. The CDR3 reads CATSDRDRVDNEQFF. In DNA form, the CDR3 reads TGTGCCACCAGTGACCGGGACAGGGTGGACAATGAGCAGTTCTTC.

CDR3 region: CASSLGTGSVYNSPLHF. The CDR3 nucleotides are TGTGCCAGCAGCTTGGGAACAGGTTCCGTCTATAATTCACCCCTCCACTTT. The J gene is TRBJ1-6, the V gene TRBV5-4; tentatively, D is TRBD1 (5 bases). CDR1 and CDR2 (germline): SGHNT, YYREEE (reference sequence). The CDR3 extends over 17 amino acids. V was trimmed by 0 bases and J by 3 bases, leaving 13 bases between them.

The genes are TRBV6-5 and TRBJ2-7; TRBD1 matches 9 bases. The CDR3 length is 13 residues. Trimming took 5 bases from V and 6 from J; bases not matched to a gene: 5. In germline, CDR1 is MNHEY, CDR2 SVGAGI. The CDR3 sequence is CASSRRQGVEQYF. The CDR3 DNA follows: TGTGCCAGCAGTCGCCGACAGGGGGTCGAGCAGTACTTC.

CDR3 nucleotides: TGTGCCAGCAGAAGCGGAGATACGCAGTATTTT. Its translation: CASRSGDTQYF. The genes are TRBV6-5 and TRBJ2-3; D may be TRBD2 (5 bases). The CDR3 extends over 11 amino acids. Germline V gene data show CDR1 as MNHEY and CDR2 as SVGAGI. V lost 6 bases, J lost 5 bases, and 6 bases lay in between.

The chain links TRBV9 to TRBJ2-1, with 10 bases identical to TRBD1. The CDR3 has 14 residues. CDR1 SGDLS and CDR2 YYNGEE come from the germline V gene. The trim removed 0 bases at V and 9 bases at J, leaving 3 bases unmatched. CDR3 region: CASSVAGTGVEQFF. In DNA form, the CDR3 reads TGTGCCAGCAGCGTAGCCGGGACAGGGGTTGAGCAGTTCTTC.